This T cell receptor (beta chain) comes out of a study of cytomegalovirus exposure and HLA in healthy donors. Clones were sequenced by immunoSEQ multiplex PCR, and TCRdb holds only the in-frame ones, with some missing. The sample has fewer than 200,000 clones, 85% seen once; the top ten hold roughly 15%. The CDR3 has 15 amino acids. V was shortened by 6 bases and J by 2 bases, with 14 bases between the two germline ends. Germline V gives CDR1 MNHNS, CDR2 SASEGT. The rearrangement links TRBV6-1 to TRBJ1-3, with D possibly being TRBD1 (6 bases). This receptor was taken from a man between 18 and 29 years old in good health and CMV-seropositive. The source material was PBMCs. The CDR3 DNA sequence: TGTGCCAGCAGCCTTTACAGGGACCCTGGAAACACCATATATTTT. Translation: CASSLYRDPGNTIYF.